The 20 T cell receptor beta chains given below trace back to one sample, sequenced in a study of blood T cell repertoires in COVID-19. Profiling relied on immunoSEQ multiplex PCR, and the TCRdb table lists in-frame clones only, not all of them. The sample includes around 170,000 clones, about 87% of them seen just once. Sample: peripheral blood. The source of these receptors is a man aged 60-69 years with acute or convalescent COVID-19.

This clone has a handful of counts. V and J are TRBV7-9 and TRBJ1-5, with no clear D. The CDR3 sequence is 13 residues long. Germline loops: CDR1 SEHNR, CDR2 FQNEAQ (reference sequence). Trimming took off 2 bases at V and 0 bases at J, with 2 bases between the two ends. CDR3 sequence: CASSLHSNQPQHF. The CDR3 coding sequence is TGTGCCAGCAGCTTACATAGCAATCAGCCCCAGCATTTT.

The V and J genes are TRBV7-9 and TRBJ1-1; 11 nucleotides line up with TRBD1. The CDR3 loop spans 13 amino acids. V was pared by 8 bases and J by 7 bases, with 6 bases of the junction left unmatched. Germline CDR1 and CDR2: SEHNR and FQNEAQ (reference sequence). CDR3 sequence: CASDGQGAVEAFF. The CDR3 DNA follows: TGTGCCAGCGACGGACAGGGGGCAGTTGAAGCTTTCTTT.

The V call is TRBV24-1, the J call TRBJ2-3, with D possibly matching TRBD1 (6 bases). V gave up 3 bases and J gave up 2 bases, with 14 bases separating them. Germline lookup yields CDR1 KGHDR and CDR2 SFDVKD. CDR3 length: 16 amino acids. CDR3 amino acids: CATSDELGGFTDTQYF. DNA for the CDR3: TGTGCCACCAGTGATGAACTAGGGGGATTCACAGATACGCAGTATTTT.

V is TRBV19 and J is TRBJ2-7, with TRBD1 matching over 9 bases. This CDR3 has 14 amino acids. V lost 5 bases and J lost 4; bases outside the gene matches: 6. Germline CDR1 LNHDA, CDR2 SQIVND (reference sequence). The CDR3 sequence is CASSSGTGRYEQYF. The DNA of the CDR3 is TGTGCCAGTAGTTCCGGGACAGGGAGATACGAGCAGTACTTC.

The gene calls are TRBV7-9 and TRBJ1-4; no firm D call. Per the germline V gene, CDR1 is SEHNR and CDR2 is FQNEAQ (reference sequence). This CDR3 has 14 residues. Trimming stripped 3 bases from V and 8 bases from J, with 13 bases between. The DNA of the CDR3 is TGTGCCAGCAGCTTCCGAGGGAGGGAGGAAAAACTGTTTTTT. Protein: CASSFRGREEKLFF. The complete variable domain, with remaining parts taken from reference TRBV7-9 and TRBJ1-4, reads DTGVSQNPRHKITKRGQNVTFRCDPISEHNRLYWYRQTLGQGPEFLTYFQNEAQLEKSRLLSDRFSAERPKGSFSTLEIQRTEQGDSAMYLCASSFRGREEKLFFGSGTQLSVL.

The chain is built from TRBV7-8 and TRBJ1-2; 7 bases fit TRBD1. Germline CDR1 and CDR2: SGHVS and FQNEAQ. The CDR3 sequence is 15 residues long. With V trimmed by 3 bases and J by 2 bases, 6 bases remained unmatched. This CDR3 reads CASSFRDSLNYGYTF. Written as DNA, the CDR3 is TGTGCCAGCAGCTTCCGGGACAGCTTAAACTATGGCTACACCTTC.

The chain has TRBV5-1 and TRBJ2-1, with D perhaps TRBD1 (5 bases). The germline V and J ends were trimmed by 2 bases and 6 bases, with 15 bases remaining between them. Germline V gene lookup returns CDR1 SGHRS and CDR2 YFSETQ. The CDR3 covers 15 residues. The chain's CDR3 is CASSLAFDSANEQFF. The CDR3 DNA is TGCGCCAGCAGCTTAGCTTTCGACAGTGCCAATGAGCAGTTCTTC.

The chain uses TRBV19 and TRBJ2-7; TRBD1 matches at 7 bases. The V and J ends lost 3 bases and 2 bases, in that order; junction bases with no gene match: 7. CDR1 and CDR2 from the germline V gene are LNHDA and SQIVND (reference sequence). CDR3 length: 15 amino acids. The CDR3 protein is CASSIRSGGAYEQYF. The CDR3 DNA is TGTGCCAGTAGTATTCGGTCAGGGGGAGCCTACGAGCAGTACTTC. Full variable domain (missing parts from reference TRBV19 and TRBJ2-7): DGGITQSPKYLFRKEGQNVTLSCEQNLNHDAMYWYRQDPGQGLRLIYYSQIVNDFQKGDIAEGYSVSREKKESFPLTVTSAQKNPTAFYLCASSIRSGGAYEQYFGPGTRLTVT.

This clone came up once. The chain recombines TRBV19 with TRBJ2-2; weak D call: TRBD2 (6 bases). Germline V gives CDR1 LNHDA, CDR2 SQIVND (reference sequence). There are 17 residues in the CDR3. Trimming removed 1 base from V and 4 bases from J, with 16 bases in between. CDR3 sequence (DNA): TGTGCCAGTAGTATAGCCCTTACTAGGGGAGGCACCGGGGAGCTGTTTTTT. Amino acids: CASSIALTRGGTGELFF.

CDR3 in amino acids: CASNGQDTGELFF. The CDR3 DNA sequence: TGTGCCAGCAACGGACAGGACACCGGGGAGCTGTTTTTT. The V gene is TRBV6-6, the J gene TRBJ2-2, with 7 positions matching TRBD1. The CDR3 runs to 13 residues. The germline V gene has CDR1 MNHNY and CDR2 SVGAGI (reference sequence). Germline trimming cut 7 bases from V and 3 bases from J; bases unmatched to any gene: 2.

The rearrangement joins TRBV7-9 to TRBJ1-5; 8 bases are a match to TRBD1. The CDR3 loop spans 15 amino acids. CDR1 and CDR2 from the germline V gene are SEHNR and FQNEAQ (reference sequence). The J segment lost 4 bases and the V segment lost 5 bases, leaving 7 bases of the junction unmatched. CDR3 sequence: CASSRAGTGNQPQHF. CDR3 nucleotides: TGTGCCAGCAGCCGAGCCGGGACAGGTAATCAGCCCCAGCATTTT.

The CDR3 sequence: CASSYSVGGRSTDTQYF. CDR3 sequence (DNA): TGTGCCAGCAGTTACTCGGTCGGCGGGAGGAGCACAGATACGCAGTATTTT. V is TRBV6-2 or TRBV6-3 and J is TRBJ2-3; TRBD2 agrees at 8 bases. CDR3 length: 17 residues. The germline V gene has CDR1 MNHEY and CDR2 SVGEGT. J lost 0 bases, V lost 0 bases, and 5 bases had no gene match.

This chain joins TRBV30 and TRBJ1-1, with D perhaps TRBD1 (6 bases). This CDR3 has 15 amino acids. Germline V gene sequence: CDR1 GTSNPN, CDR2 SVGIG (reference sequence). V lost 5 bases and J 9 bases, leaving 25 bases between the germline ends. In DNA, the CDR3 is TGTGCCTGGGCCCGAACTGACGGGGGGCGCTTCAAAGCTTTCTTT. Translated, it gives CAWARTDGGRFKAFF.

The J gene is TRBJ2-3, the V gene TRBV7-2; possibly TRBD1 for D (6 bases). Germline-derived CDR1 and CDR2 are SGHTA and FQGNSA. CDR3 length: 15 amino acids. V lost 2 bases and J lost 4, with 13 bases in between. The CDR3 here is CASSLQGMVADTQYF. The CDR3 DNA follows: TGTGCCAGCAGCTTACAGGGGATGGTGGCAGATACGCAGTATTTT.

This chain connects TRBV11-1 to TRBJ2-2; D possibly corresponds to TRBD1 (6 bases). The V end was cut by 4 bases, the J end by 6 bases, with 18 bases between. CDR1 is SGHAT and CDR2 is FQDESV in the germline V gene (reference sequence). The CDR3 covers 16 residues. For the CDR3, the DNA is TGTGCCAGCAGCTCCCCCCAGGGGTGGGCGCCCGGGGAGCTGTTTTTT. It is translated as CASSSPQGWAPGELFF.

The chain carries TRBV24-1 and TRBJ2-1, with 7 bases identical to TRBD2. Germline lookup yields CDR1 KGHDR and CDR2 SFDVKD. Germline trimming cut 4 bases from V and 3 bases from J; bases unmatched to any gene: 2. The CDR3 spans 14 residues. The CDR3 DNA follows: TGTGCCACCAGTGAAGCGGGGATCTACAATGAGCAGTTCTTC. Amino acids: CATSEAGIYNEQFF.

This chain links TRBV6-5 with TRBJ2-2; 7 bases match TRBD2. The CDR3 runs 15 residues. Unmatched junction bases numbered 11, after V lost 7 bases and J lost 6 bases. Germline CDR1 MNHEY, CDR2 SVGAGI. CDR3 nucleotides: TGTGCCAGCAACCCCCGCGGGAGCGAGGCCGGGGAGCTGTTTTTT. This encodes CASNPRGSEAGELFF.

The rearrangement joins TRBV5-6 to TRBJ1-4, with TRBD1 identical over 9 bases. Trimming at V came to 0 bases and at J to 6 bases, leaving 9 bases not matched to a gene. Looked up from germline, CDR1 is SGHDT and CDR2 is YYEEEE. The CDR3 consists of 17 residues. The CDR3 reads CASSLDTGTGYYEKLFF. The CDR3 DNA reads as TGTGCCAGCAGCTTGGACACCGGGACAGGGTATTATGAAAAACTGTTTTTT.

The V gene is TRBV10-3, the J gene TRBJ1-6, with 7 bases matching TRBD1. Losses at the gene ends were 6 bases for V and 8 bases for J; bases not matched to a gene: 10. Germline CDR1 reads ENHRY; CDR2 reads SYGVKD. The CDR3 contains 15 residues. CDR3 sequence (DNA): TGTGCCATCAGCTCCGGACAGGCAGTCGATTCACCCCTCCACTTT. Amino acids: CAISSGQAVDSPLHF.

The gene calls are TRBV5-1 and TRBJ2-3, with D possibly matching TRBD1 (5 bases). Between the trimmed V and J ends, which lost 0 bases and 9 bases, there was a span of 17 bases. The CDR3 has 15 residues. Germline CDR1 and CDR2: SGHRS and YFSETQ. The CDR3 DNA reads TGCGCCAGCAGCTTGGGGGTAGGGGCCAAAGTCACGCAGTATTTT. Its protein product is CASSLGVGAKVTQYF.